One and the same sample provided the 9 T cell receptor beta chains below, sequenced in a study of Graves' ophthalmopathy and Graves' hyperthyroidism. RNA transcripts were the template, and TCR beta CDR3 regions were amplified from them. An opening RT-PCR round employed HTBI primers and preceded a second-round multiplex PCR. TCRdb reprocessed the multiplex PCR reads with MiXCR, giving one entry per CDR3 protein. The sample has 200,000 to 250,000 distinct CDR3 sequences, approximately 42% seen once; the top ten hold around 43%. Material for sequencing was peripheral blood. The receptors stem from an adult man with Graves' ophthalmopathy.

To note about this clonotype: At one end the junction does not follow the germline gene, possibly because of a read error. The DNA for the CDR3 is TGTGCCAGCAGTACCGGGTCGAAATCCTACGAGCAGTACTTC. Protein product: CASSTGSKSYEQYF. The chain has TRBV10-3 and TRBJ2-7; no firm D call. Germline V gene data show CDR1 as ENHRY and CDR2 as SYGVKD. This CDR3 is built from 14 residues.

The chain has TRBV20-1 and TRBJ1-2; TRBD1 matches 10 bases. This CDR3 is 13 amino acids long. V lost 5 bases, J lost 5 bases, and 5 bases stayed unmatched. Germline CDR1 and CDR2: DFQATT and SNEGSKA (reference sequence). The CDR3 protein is CSAGDRGKYGYTF. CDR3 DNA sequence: TGCAGTGCTGGGGACAGGGGAAAGTATGGCTACACCTTC.

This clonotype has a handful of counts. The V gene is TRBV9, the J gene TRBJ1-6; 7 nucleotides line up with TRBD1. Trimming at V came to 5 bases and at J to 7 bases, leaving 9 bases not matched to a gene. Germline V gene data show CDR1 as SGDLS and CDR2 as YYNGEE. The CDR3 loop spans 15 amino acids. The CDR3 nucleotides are TGTGCCAGCAGTAACGTCGGGACAGTGAATTCACCCCTCCACTTT. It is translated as CASSNVGTVNSPLHF.

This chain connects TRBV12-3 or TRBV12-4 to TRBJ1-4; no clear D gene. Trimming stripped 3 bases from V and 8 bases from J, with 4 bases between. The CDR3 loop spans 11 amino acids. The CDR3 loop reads CASSFGEKLFF. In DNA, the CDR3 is TGTGCCAGCAGTTTCGGGGAAAAACTGTTTTTT.

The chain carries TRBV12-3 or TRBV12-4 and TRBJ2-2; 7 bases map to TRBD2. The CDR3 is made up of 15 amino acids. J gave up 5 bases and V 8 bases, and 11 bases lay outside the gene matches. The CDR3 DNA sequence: TGTGCCAGCTCACCAGGACTAGTCAGGACCGGGGAGCTGTTTTTT. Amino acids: CASSPGLVRTGELFF.

The CDR3 DNA sequence: TGCAGTGCTAGAGACGACTTCCTCTCTGGAAACACCATATATTTT. Translating it yields CSARDDFLSGNTIYF. The chain links TRBV20-1 to TRBJ1-3; D is ambiguous. Trimming took 0 bases from V and 0 from J, leaving 9 bases between them. This CDR3 spans 15 amino acids. Germline V CDR1 and CDR2: DFQATT, SNEGSKA (reference sequence).

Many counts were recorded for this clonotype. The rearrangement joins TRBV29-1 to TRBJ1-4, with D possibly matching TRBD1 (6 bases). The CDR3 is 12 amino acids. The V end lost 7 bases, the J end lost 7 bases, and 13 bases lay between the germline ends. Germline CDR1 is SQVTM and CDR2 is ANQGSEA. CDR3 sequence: CSGGGIGEKLFF. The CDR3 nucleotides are TGCAGCGGAGGGGGTATAGGTGAAAAACTGTTTTTT.

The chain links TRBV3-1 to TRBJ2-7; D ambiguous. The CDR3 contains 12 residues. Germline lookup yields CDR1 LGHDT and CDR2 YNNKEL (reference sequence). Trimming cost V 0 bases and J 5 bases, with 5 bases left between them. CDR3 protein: CASSQDTDEQYF. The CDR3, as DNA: TGTGCCAGCAGCCAAGATACTGACGAGCAGTACTTC.

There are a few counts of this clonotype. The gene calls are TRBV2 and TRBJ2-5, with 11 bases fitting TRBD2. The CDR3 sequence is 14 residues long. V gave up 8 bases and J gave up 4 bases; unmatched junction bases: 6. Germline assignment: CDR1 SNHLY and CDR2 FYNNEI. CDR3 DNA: TGTGCCAGCGGGGAAGGGACTAGCGGAGAGACCCAGTACTTC. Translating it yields CASGEGTSGETQYF.